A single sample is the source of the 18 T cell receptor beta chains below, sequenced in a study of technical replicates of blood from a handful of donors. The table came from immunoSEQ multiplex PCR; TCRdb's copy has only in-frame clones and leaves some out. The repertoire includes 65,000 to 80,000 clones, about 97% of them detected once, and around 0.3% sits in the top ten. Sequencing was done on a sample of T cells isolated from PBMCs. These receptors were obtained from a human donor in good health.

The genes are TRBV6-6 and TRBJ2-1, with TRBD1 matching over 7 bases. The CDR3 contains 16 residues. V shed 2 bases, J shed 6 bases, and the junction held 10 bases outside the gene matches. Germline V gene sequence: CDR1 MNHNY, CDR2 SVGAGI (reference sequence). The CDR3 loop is CASSYPNPRDSNEQFF. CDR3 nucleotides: TGTGCCAGCAGTTACCCAAACCCCCGGGACAGCAATGAGCAGTTCTTC.

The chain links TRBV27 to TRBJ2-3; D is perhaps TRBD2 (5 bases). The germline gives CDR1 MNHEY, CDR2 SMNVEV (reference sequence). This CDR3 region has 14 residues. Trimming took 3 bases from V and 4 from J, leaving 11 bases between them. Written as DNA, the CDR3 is TGTGCCAGCAGTTTTCAGCTAGCCTCAGATACGCAGTATTTT. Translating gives CASSFQLASDTQYF.

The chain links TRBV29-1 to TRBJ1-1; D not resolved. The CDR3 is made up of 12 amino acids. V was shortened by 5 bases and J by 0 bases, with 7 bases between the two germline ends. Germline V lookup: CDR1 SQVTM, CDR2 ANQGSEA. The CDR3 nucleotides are TGCAGCGTTTTACTGATGAACACTGAAGCTTTCTTT. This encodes CSVLLMNTEAFF.

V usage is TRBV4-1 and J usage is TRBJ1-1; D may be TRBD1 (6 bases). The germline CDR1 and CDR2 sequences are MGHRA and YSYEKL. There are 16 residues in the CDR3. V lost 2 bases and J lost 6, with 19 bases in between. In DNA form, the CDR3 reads TGCGCCAGCAGCCAAAATCCGGGACATATTGACGCTGAAGCTTTCTTT. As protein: CASSQNPGHIDAEAFF.

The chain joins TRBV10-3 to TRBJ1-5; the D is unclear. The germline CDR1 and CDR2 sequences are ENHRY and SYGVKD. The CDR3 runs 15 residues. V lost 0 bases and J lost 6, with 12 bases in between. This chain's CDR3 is CAISESAARGQPQHF. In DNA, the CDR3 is TGTGCCATCAGTGAGTCGGCAGCGAGAGGTCAGCCCCAGCATTTT.

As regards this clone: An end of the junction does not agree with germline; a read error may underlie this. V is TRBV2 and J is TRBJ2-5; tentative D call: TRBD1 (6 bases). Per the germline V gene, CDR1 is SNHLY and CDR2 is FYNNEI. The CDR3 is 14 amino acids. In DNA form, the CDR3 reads TGTGCCAGCAATGAACAGGGCTCACAAGAGACCCAGTACTTC. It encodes CASNEQGSQETQYF.

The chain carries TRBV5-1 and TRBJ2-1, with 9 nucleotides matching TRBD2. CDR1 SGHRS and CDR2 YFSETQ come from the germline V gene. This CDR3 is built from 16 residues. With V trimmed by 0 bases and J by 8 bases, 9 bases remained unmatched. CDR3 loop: CASSLGAGGVVDEQFF. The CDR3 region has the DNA TGCGCCAGCAGCTTGGGTGCGGGAGGGGTTGTGGATGAGCAGTTCTTC.

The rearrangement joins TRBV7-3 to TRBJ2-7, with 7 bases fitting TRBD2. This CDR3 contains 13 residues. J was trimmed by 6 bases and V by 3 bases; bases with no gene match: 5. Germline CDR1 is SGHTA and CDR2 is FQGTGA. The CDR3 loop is CASSLGAGTEQYF. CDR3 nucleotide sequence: TGTGCCAGCAGCTTGGGAGCGGGGACCGAGCAGTACTTC.

CDR3 in DNA: TGTGCCAGCAGTTCCCCAGCCCTAGCGGGAGATTCAGATACGCAGTATTTT. It is translated as CASSSPALAGDSDTQYF. The chain couples TRBV28 to TRBJ2-3; 10 bases are a match to TRBD2. With V trimmed by 4 bases and J by 4 bases, 11 bases remained unmatched. From germline, CDR1 is MDHEN and CDR2 SYDVKM. CDR3 length: 17 residues.

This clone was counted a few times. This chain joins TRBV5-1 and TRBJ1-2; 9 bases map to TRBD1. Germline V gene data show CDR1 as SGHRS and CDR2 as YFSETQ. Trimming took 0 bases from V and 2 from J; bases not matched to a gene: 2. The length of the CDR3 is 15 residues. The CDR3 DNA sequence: TGCGCCAGCAGCTTGGGAGGGACAGGGAACTATGGCTACACCTTC. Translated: CASSLGGTGNYGYTF. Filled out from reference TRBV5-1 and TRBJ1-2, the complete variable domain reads KAGVTQTPRYLIKTRGQQVTLSCSPISGHRSVSWYQQTPGQGLQFLFEYFSETQRNKGNFPGRFSGRQFSNSRSEMNVSTLELGDSALYLCASSLGGTGNYGYTFGSGTRLTVV.

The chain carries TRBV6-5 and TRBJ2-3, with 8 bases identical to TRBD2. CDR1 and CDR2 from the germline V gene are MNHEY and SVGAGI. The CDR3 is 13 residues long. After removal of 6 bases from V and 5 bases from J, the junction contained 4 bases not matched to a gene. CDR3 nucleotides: TGTGCCAGCAGGCGGGGGGCTGGAGATACGCAGTATTTT. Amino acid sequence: CASRRGAGDTQYF.

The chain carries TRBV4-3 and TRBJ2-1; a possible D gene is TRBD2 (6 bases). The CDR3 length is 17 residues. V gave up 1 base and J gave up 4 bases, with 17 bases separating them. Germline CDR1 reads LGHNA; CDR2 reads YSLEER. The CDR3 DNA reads TGCGCCAGCAGCCAAGGTCGGGAGACTTCCTATTACAATGAGCAGTTCTTC. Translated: CASSQGRETSYYNEQFF.

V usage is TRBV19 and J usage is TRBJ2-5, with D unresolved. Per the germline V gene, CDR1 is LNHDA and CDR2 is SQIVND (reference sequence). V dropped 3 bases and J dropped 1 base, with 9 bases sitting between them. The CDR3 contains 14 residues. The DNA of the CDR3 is TGTGCCAGTAGTATCGAAGGCGGCCAAGAGACCCAGTACTTC. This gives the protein CASSIEGGQETQYF.

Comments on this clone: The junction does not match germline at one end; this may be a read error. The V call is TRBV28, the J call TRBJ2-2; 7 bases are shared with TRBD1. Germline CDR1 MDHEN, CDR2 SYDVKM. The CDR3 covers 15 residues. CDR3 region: CASILGGPNTGELFF. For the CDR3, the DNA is TGTGCCAGCATTTTAGGGGGCCCGAACACCGGGGAGCTGTTTTTT. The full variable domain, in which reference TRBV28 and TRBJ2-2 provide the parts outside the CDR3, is DVKVTQSSRYLVKRTGEKVFLECVQDMDHENMFWYRQDPGLGLRLIYFSYDVKMKEKGDIPEGYSVSREKKERFSLILESASTNQTSMYLCASILGGPNTGELFFGEGSRLTVL.

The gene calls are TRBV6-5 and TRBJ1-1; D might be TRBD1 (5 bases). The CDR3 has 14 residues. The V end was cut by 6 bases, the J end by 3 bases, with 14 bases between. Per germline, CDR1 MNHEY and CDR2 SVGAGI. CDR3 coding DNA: TGTGCCAGCAGCGAGGGGAGGCAGGACACTGAAGCTTTCTTT. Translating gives CASSEGRQDTEAFF.

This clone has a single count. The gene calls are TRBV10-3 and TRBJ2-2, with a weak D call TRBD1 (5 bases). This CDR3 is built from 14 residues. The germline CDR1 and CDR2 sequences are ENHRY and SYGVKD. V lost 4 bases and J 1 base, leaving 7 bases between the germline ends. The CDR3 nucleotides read TGTGCCATCAGTGTACAGGAGAACACCGGGGAGCTGTTTTTT. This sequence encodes CAISVQENTGELFF.

The CDR3 DNA follows: TGTGCCAGCACCCTAGGAAGGACAGGGTCAAACGAGCAGTACTTC. Translation gives CASTLGRTGSNEQYF. This sequence joins TRBV13 and TRBJ2-7; TRBD1 matches at 8 bases. Germline loops: CDR1 PRHDT, CDR2 FYEKMQ (reference sequence). This CDR3 is 15 amino acids long. The ends lost 7 bases at V and 5 bases at J; junction bases unmatched: 13. Full variable domain (outside the CDR3, taken from reference TRBV13 and TRBJ2-7): AAGVIQSPRHLIKEKRETATLKCYPIPRHDTVYWYQQGPGQDPQFLISFYEKMQSDKGSIPDRFSAQQFSDYHSELNMSSLELGDSALYFCASTLGRTGSNEQYFGPGTRLTVT.

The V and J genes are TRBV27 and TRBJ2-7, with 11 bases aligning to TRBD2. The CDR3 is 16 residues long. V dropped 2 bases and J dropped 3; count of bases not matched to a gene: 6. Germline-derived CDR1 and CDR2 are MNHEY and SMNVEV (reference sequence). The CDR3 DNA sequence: TGTGCCAGCAGTTTACTTAAACTAGCGGGAGACTACGAGCAGTACTTC. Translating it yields CASSLLKLAGDYEQYF.